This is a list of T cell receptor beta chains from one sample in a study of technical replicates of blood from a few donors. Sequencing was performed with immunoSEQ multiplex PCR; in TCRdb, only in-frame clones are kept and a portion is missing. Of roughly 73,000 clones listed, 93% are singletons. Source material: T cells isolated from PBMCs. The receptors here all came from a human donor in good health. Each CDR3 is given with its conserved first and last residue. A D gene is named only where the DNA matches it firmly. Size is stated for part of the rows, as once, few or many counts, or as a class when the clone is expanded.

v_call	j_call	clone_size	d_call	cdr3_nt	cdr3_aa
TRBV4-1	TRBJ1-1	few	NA	TGCGCCAGCAGCCATGAGGAGGGGTCTGAAGCTTTCTTT	CASSHEEGSEAFF
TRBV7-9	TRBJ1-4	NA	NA	TGTGCCAGCAGCTTAGTAGGGGTAAAAGGGCTACAGGAAAAACTGTTTTTT	CASSLVGVKGLQEKLFF
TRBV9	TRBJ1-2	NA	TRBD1	TGTGCCAGCAGCCCCGAGGGGCAGGGGGCGCATGGCTACACCTTC	CASSPEGQGAHGYTF
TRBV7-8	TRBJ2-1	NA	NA	TGTGCCAGCATCAGCGGAGTAGGGAACAATGAGCAGTTCTTC	CASISGVGNNEQFF
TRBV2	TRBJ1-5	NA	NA	TGTGCCAGCAGGGCCGGACTGACCAATCAGCCCCAGCATTTT	CASRAGLTNQPQHF
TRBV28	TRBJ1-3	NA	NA	TGTGCCAGCCGAACCCTAAACGTCTCTGGAAACACCATATATTTT	CASRTLNVSGNTIYF
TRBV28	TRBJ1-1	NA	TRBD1	TGTGCCAGCAGTTCAGGGGGCGCGGACACTGAAGCTTTCTTT	CASSSGGADTEAFF
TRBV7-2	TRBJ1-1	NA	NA	TGTGCCAGCAGCTTAGGGGGGGGAGTCGGTGTAGCTTTCTTT	CASSLGGGVGVAFF
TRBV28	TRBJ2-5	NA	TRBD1	TGTGCCAGCAGTCTAAGACCTTCCGGGACAGGGTTTGGAGAGACCCAGTACTTC	CASSLRPSGTGFGETQYF
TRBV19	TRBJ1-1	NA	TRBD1	TGTGCCAGTACCGTCCGAGGGGGCCCTGAAGCTTTCTTT	CASTVRGGPEAFF
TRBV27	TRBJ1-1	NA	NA	TGTGCCAGCAGTTTATTGGGAGGAGGCCTAGACACTGAAGCTTTCTTT	CASSLLGGGLDTEAFF
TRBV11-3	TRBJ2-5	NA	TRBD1	TGTGCCAGCAGCTTAGGAGCGAGGACAGGGGATAGTGGAGAGACCCAGTACTTC	CASSLGARTGDSGETQYF
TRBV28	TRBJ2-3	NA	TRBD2	TGTGCCAGCAAGGAGACTAGCCCCACAGATACGCAGTATTTT	CASKETSPTDTQYF
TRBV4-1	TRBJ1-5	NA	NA	TGCGCCAGCAGCCAAGAAATTAACAATCAGCCCCAGCATTTT	CASSQEINNQPQHF
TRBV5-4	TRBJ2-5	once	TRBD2	TGTGCCAGCAGCTTGGGACTAGCTTCGCAAGAGACCCAGTACTTC	CASSLGLASQETQYF
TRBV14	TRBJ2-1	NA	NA	TGTGCCAGCAGCTTTAGCGGTTACAATGAGCAGTTCTTC	CASSFSGYNEQFF
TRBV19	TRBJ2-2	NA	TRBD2	TGTGCCAGTAGTATGCTAGCGGGGTACACCGGGGAGCTGTTTTTT	CASSMLAGYTGELFF
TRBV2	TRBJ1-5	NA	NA	TGTGCCAGCCAACCATTCGAGAATCAGCCCCAGCATTTT	CASQPFENQPQHF
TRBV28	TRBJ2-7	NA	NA	TGTGCCAGCATCGCGGGATACGAGCAGTACTTC	CASIAGYEQYF
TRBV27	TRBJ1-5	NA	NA	TGTGCCAGCAGTTCCCAGGGAGGGAATCAGCCCCAGCATTTT	CASSSQGGNQPQHF
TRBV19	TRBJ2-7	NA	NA	TGTGCCAGTAGCCCAAAGGCGGGACCTACCTACGAGCAGTACTTC	CASSPKAGPTYEQYF
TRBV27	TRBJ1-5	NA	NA	TGTGCCAGCGGTGGCTTGGGGCAATCATGGCCCCAGCATTTT	CASGGLGQSWPQHF
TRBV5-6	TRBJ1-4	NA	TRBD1	TGTGCCAGCAGCCGGGACAGGGGGCTGGCTAATGAAAAACTGTTTTTT	CASSRDRGLANEKLFF
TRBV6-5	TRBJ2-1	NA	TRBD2	TGTGCCAGCAGTACTAGCGGGGGGGCTTACAATGAGCAGTTCTTC	CASSTSGGAYNEQFF
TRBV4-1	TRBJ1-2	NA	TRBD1	TGCGCCAGCAGCCAGGGGGACAGGGGGCACTTTGGCTACACCTTC	CASSQGDRGHFGYTF
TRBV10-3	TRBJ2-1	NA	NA	TGTGCCACCTCTGATAGCGGTAGCTCCTACAATGAGCAGTTCTTC	CATSDSGSSYNEQFF
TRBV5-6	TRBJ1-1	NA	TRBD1	TGTGCCAGCAGCTTTTCATGGGACAGGGAGAGGACTGAAGCTTTCTTT	CASSFSWDRERTEAFF
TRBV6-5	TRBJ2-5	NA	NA	TGTGCCAGCAGTTACGGAGTTAATGTGGCCCAGTACTTC	CASSYGVNVAQYF
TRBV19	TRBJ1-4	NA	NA	TGTGCCAGTAGGGCCCTCCGGGAGGGCGTGGAAAAACTGTTTTTT	CASRALREGVEKLFF
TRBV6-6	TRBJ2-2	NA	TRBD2	TGTGCCAGCAGTTTAAGGACTAGCGGGGCCGGGGAGCTGTTTTTT	CASSLRTSGAGELFF
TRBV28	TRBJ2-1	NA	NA	TGTGCCAGCAGTTTTGTGGACAGTTTAAGCAATGAGCAGTTCTTC	CASSFVDSLSNEQFF
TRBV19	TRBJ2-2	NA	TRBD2	TGTGCCAGTAAAGCGGGGGGGGACACCGGGGAGCTGTTTTTT	CASKAGGDTGELFF
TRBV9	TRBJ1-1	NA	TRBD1	TGTGCCAGCAGCGTAGAGTCAGGGGGGATGACTGAAGCTTTCTTT	CASSVESGGMTEAFF
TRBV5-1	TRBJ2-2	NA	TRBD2	TGCGCCAGCAGCTTGCCGACTAGCGGGGGGGCCGGGGAGCTGTTTTTT	CASSLPTSGGAGELFF
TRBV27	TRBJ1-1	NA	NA	TGTGCCAGCAGTTTCTCTTCGGACAAGGGCGGATCAGAAGCTTTCTTT	CASSFSSDKGGSEAFF
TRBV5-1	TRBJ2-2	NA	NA	TGCGCCAGCAGCCCTCTAATTCGGGGGTCGCTTAACACCGGGGAGCTGTTTTTT	CASSPLIRGSLNTGELFF
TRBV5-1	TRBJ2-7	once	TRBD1	TGCGCCAGCAGCCAAGGGACAGGGGTCTACGAGCAGTACTTC	CASSQGTGVYEQYF
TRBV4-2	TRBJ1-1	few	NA	TGTGCCAGCACCCCTATGGAAGCGCCTGAAGCTTTCTTT	CASTPMEAPEAFF
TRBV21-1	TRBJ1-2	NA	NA	TGTGCCAGCAGCTCCCGGACAGGGGGCAAGGGCTACACCTTC	CASSSRTGGKGYTF
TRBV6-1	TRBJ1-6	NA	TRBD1	TGTGCCAGCAAAGACCTGACAGGGCATAATTCACCCCTCCACTTT	CASKDLTGHNSPLHF
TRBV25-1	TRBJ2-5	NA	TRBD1	TGTGCCAGCAGTGGATCATCCGGGACAGGGGCCTCTCAGGACTTC	CASSGSSGTGASQDF
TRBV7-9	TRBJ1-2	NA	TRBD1	TGTGCCAGCAGCTCAGATCGGGGGACAGGGGCCGGCTACACCTTC	CASSSDRGTGAGYTF
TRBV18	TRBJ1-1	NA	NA	TGTGCCAGCTCAGGTAGAAACACTGAAGCTTTCTTT	CASSGRNTEAFF
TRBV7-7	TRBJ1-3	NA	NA	TGTGCCAGCAGCTCAGGGTGGGGAAACACCATATATTTT	CASSSGWGNTIYF
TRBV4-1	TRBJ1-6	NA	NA	TGCGCCAGCAGCAACGGTGGTTCACCCCTCCACTTT	CASSNGGSPLHF
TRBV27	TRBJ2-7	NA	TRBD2	TGTGCCAGCAGTTATGGACTAGCGGGAGTCTCCGAGCAGTACTTC	CASSYGLAGVSEQYF
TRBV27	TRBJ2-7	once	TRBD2	TGTGCCAGCAGTTTTGAGAGCGGGGGGGCCGCCGAGCAGTACTTC	CASSFESGGAAEQYF
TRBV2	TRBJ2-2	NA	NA	TGTGCCAGCGGGACGGGGGTTCCCGGGGAGCTGTTTTTT	CASGTGVPGELFF
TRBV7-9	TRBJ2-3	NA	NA	TGTGCCATCGCCGTGAGTCAACCGGGAGATACGCAGTATTTT	CAIAVSQPGDTQYF
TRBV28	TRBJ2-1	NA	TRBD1	TGTGCCAGCAGTACCCAGGGGGTAGGTGTGGATGAGCAGTTCTTC	CASSTQGVGVDEQFF
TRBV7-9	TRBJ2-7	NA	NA	TGTGCCAGCACGCCTGGACAGACAAATTCCTACGAGCAGTACTTC	CASTPGQTNSYEQYF
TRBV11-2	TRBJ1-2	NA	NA	TGTGCCAGCAGCTCAGTCATCAGGGAGGCTAACTATGGCTACACCTTC	CASSSVIREANYGYTF
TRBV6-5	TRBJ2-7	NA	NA	TGTGCCAGCAGTCTGCAGGGGAAGTACGAGCAGTACTTC	CASSLQGKYEQYF
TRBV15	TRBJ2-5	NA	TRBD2	TGTGCCACCAGCAGGGGGGGGTACCAAGAGACCCAGTACTTC	CATSRGGYQETQYF
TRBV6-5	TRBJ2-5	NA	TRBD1	TGTGCCAGCAGTTACAGGAACAGGGGTGACCAGTACTTC	CASSYRNRGDQYF
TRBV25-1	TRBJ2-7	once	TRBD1	TGTGCCAGCAGTGCTGACAGGGGACCCTACGAGCAGTACTTC	CASSADRGPYEQYF
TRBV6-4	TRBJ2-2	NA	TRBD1	TGTGCCAGCCGGGACAGGGGGAACACCGGGGAGCTGTTTTTT	CASRDRGNTGELFF
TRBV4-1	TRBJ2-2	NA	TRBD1	TGCGCCAGCAGCCAAGGGTCAGGACAGGGGGCCGTCACCGGGGAGCTGTTTTTT	CASSQGSGQGAVTGELFF
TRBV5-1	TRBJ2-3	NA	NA	TGCGCCAGCAGGGAAAGGGGGGGGGCAGATACGCAGTATTTT	CASRERGGADTQYF